This TCR beta chain came from a study of cytomegalovirus exposure and HLA in healthy donors. The PCR made use of 60 Vbeta and 13 Jbeta primers. Assay: immunoSEQ multiplex PCR; the TCRdb copy retains only in-frame clones and omits some. In the table there are about 150,000 clones, 75% to 80% of which are singletons. Between the trimmed V and J ends, which lost 5 bases and 2 bases, there was a span of 9 bases. The CDR3 consists of 13 residues. Germline-derived CDR1 and CDR2 are SGHTA and FQGNSA. The origin of this receptor is a woman in her twenties or thirties in good health and CMV-seronegative. This chain uses TRBV7-2 with TRBJ1-1; D is unclear. Sequences were obtained from PBMCs. CDR3 protein: CASSVDFNTEAFF. The CDR3 bases are TGTGCCAGCAGCGTCGACTTTAACACTGAAGCTTTCTTT.